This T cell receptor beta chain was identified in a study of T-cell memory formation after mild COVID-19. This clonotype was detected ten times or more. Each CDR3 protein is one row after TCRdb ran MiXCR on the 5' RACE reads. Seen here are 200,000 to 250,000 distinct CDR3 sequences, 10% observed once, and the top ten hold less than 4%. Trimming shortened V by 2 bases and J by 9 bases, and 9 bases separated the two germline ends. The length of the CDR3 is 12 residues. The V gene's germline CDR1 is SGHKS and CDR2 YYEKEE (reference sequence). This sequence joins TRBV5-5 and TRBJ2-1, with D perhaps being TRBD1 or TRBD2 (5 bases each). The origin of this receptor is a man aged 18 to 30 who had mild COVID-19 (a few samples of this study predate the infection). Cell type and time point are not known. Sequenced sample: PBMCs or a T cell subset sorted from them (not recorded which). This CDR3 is CASSFRAGEQFF. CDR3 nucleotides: TGTGCCAGCAGCTTCAGGGCGGGTGAGCAGTTCTTC.